The 20 T cell receptor beta chains reported below all come from one sample, sequenced in a study of T cells in Graves' hyperthyroidism and ophthalmopathy. The source material, RNA transcripts, was used to amplify TCR beta CDR3 regions. The HTBI primer set was used in a first-round RT-PCR of the TCR CDR3. TCRdb passed the multiplex PCR reads through MiXCR, listing each CDR3 protein once. The sample shows roughly 640,000 distinct CDR3 sequences, roughly a sixth of them seen only once. The sequenced sample was blood. The receptors were sampled from a woman aged 40 to 49 with Graves' ophthalmopathy.

This clonotype was seen a few times. The genes are TRBV3-1 and TRBJ2-5, with 7 nucleotides matching TRBD2. Per germline, CDR1 LGHDT and CDR2 YNNKEL (reference sequence). There are 16 residues in the CDR3. The ends lost 0 bases at V and 4 bases at J; junction bases unmatched: 8. The CDR3 DNA sequence: TGTGCCAGCAGCCAAGATTTTCGGGGGAGGGTAGAGACCCAGTACTTC. Its translation: CASSQDFRGRVETQYF.

The table lists this clonotype with many counts. The chain uses TRBV7-9 and TRBJ1-1, with a possible D match to TRBD1 (6 bases). Germline loops: CDR1 SEHNR, CDR2 FQNEAQ (reference sequence). CDR3 length: 15 residues. Trimming pared 5 bases from V and 5 bases from J, leaving 18 bases between. Here the CDR3 reads CASSRGGARRTEAFF. For the CDR3, the DNA is TGTGCCAGCAGCCGTGGGGGGGCGCGGCGGACTGAAGCTTTCTTT.

This clonotype was seen at least ten times. CDR3 in amino acids: CASSSSLAGVAREQYF. The CDR3 bases are TGTGCCAGCAGTTCGAGTCTAGCGGGAGTCGCTCGTGAGCAGTACTTC. The chain combines TRBV28 with TRBJ2-7, with 10 bases lining up with TRBD2. V lost 4 bases, J lost 7 bases, and 13 bases stayed unmatched. The germline V gene has CDR1 MDHEN and CDR2 SYDVKM. The CDR3 totals 16 residues.

This clonotype was counted many times. The chain couples TRBV2 to TRBJ2-1, with D tentatively TRBD1 (6 bases). The ends were cut back, 8 bases at V and 7 bases at J, with 15 bases in the middle. The germline CDR1 and CDR2 sequences are SNHLY and FYNNEI. The CDR3 extends over 13 amino acids. This chain's CDR3 is CASSQQGGNEQFF. CDR3 in DNA: TGTGCCAGCTCCCAACAGGGCGGAAATGAGCAGTTCTTC.

This chain joins TRBV6-1 and TRBJ1-6; D possibly corresponds to TRBD1 (5 bases). This CDR3 has 13 residues. V was cut by 6 bases and J by 7 bases, with 10 bases left in between. The germline V gene has CDR1 MNHNS and CDR2 SASEGT. This CDR3 is CASRLQENSPLHF. For the CDR3, the DNA is TGTGCCAGCAGACTACAGGAGAATTCACCCCTCCACTTT.

This clonotype was observed many times. The chain recombines TRBV20-1 with TRBJ2-7, with a weak D call TRBD1 (6 bases). The germline V and J ends were trimmed by 6 bases and 0 bases, with 12 bases remaining between them. This CDR3 contains 13 residues. Germline V gene lookup returns CDR1 DFQATT and CDR2 SNEGSKA (reference sequence). CDR3 amino acids: CSAVDSPSYEQYF. In nucleotides, the CDR3 is TGCAGTGCGGTGGACAGTCCCTCCTACGAGCAGTACTTC.

Note on this clonotype: The junction and the germline gene differ at one end; a read error may be behind it. This chain uses TRBV5-6 with TRBJ1-2; D ambiguous. This CDR3 is built from 15 residues. CDR1 is SGHDT and CDR2 is YYEEEE in the germline V gene. The CDR3: CASRLGSVPNYGYTF. In nucleotides, the CDR3 is TGTGCCAGCCGCTTGGGGTCGGTTCCTAACTATGGCTACACCTTC.

This clonotype appeared many times. The J gene is TRBJ2-1, the V gene TRBV11-2, with D perhaps TRBD2 (5 bases). CDR3 length: 16 amino acids. V was shortened by 1 base and J by 3 bases, with 13 bases between the two germline ends. CDR1 is SGHAT and CDR2 is FQNNGV in the germline V gene. CDR3 sequence: CASSLAGKGYYNEQFF. CDR3 in DNA: TGTGCCAGCAGCTTAGCGGGGAAGGGCTACTACAATGAGCAGTTCTTC.

The rearrangement uses TRBV12-3 or TRBV12-4 and TRBJ2-7, with 10 bases lining up with TRBD1. J was trimmed by 7 bases and V by 5 bases; bases with no gene match: 11. This CDR3 has 15 amino acids. CDR3 nucleotide sequence: TGTGCCAGCAGTCGCGCGACAGGGGGCTGGAGTGAGCAGTACTTC. It translates to CASSRATGGWSEQYF.

This clonotype was found many times. The chain has TRBV5-1 and TRBJ1-1; D remains ambiguous. This CDR3 region has 15 residues. The V end was cut by 7 bases, the J end by 3 bases, with 19 bases between. Germline loops: CDR1 SGHRS, CDR2 YFSETQ. The CDR3 nucleotides read TGCGCCAGCTCGACGTTAGCTGTGAGTTACACTGAAGCTTTCTTT. As protein: CASSTLAVSYTEAFF.

This clonotype has a count of ten or more. J is TRBJ1-2 and V is TRBV28; no clear D. V dropped 4 bases and J dropped 4 bases, with 4 bases sitting between them. In germline, CDR1 is MDHEN, CDR2 SYDVKM. This CDR3 is 11 amino acids long. In DNA form, the CDR3 reads TGTGCCAGCAGTTCCCGCTATGGCTACACCTTC. Amino acid sequence: CASSSRYGYTF.

At least ten counts were recorded for this clonotype. The chain uses TRBV6-1 and TRBJ2-4, with TRBD1 matching 10 bases. CDR3 length: 14 amino acids. Germline V lookup: CDR1 MNHNS, CDR2 SASEGT. Unmatched junction bases numbered 1, after V lost 1 base and J lost 7 bases. CDR3 sequence reads: CASSEGGQGNIQYF. CDR3 DNA sequence: TGTGCCAGCAGTGAAGGGGGACAGGGGAACATTCAGTACTTC.

The chain links TRBV19 to TRBJ2-1; weak D call: TRBD1 (5 bases). CDR1 and CDR2 (germline): LNHDA, SQIVND (reference sequence). Trimming shortened V by 4 bases and J by 1 base, and 8 bases separated the two germline ends. The CDR3 sequence is 14 residues long. The CDR3 sequence is CASSTRQSYNEQFF. The CDR3 DNA is TGTGCCAGTAGTACCAGACAGTCCTACAATGAGCAGTTCTTC.

The V and J genes are TRBV20-1 and TRBJ2-2; D possibly corresponds to TRBD1 (5 bases). CDR1 is DFQATT, CDR2 SNEGSKA, per germline (reference sequence). The CDR3 is made up of 14 amino acids. V dropped 3 bases and J dropped 5 bases, with 13 bases sitting between them. CDR3 nucleotides: TGCAGTGCTAGCGGTCAAGCAGGGACCGGGGAGCTGTTTTTT. Translated: CSASGQAGTGELFF.

This clonotype was found a few times. The chain recombines TRBV15 with TRBJ2-4; D is possibly TRBD1 or TRBD2 (5 bases each). CDR1 and CDR2 (germline): LNHNV, YYDKDF (reference sequence). The germline V and J ends were trimmed by 0 bases and 0 bases, with 15 bases remaining between them. The CDR3 totals 18 residues. In DNA form, the CDR3 reads TGTGCCACCAGCAGAGATCGAGGGGATTTCCTAGCCAAAAACATTCAGTACTTC. It specifies CATSRDRGDFLAKNIQYF.

This clonotype was recorded a few times. The rearrangement links TRBV5-6 to TRBJ2-4, with 8 bases that match TRBD2. V trimming: 4 bases; J trimming: 5 bases; junction bases outside the gene matches: 2. This CDR3 is 13 amino acids long. From germline, CDR1 is SGHDT and CDR2 YYEEEE. CDR3 in amino acids: CASSGGLENIQYF. The CDR3 bases are TGTGCCAGCAGCGGGGGACTAGAAAACATTCAGTACTTC.

Many counts were recorded for this clonotype. The gene calls are TRBV20-1 and TRBJ1-6; TRBD1 matches at 9 bases. Germline V gene lookup returns CDR1 DFQATT and CDR2 SNEGSKA (reference sequence). This CDR3 comprises 14 residues. The CDR3 sequence is CSVRDRADNSPLHF. CDR3 DNA sequence: TGCAGCGTCAGGGACAGGGCAGATAATTCACCCCTCCACTTT.

The chain couples TRBV5-1 to TRBJ1-6; D ambiguous. The CDR3 has 13 amino acids. Trimming left V 6 bases short and J 9 bases short, with 13 bases between. Germline loops: CDR1 SGHRS, CDR2 YFSETQ. As DNA, the CDR3 is TGCGCCAGCAATTCAGGTCCTGGTTCACCCCTCCACTTT. Translated: CASNSGPGSPLHF.

This clonotype has ten or more counts. The chain uses TRBV2 and TRBJ2-7, with 7 nucleotides matching TRBD2. The germline gives CDR1 SNHLY, CDR2 FYNNEI. Trimming removed 10 bases from V and 4 bases from J; junction bases left unmatched: 4. The CDR3 sequence is 11 residues long. CDR3 sequence (DNA): TGTGCCACGGGGGGAGGGTACGAGCAGTACTTC. Translation: CATGGGYEQYF.

This clonotype has a handful of counts. The V gene is TRBV5-1, the J gene TRBJ2-7, with D perhaps TRBD2 (6 bases). The CDR3 has 16 amino acids. Germline V lookup: CDR1 SGHRS, CDR2 YFSETQ. V was clipped by 4 bases and J by 0 bases, with 17 bases between them. CDR3 sequence (DNA): TGCGCCAGCAGCCTCACTAGCAGTCATAACTCCTACGAGCAGTACTTC. Its translation: CASSLTSSHNSYEQYF.